The sequence of this T cell receptor beta chain was determined in a study of blood T cell dynamics during melanoma immunotherapy (dated by TCRdb to between 2020 and 2021). Regarding the research as a whole: All patients had metastatic melanoma and were given first-line pembrolizumab or nivolumab plus ipilimumab as standard of care in the United Kingdom. To identify early correlates of response, the study profiled peripheral T cell receptor repertoires in patients with metastatic melanoma before and after one cycle of checkpoint inhibitor therapy. The training cohort was made up of consecutive patients, while a further independent group of patients from the same centre was pooled to form an external validation set. What the authors observed across the whole study: The study was unable to establish whether the T cell clones driving the repertoire changes were melanoma-specific or instead reflected general immune activation. The relatively small sample size was acknowledged as a potential limitation on generalization of the results. Unlike progressors, patients who went on to achieve disease control showed a bifurcated reorganization of the PBMC repertoire at W3, with either increased clonality or increased diversity.

A word on this clone: The clone's antigen remains unknown. The sample holds no much larger clone one base away, and base qualities are not on file.

The time point label corresponds to: week 3, after first cycle of checkpoint inhibitor. Blood samples were collected before treatment (T0) and at week 3 (W3), after the first cycle of checkpoint blockade. Except for a couple of patients with rapid clinical progression, response was assessed 12 weeks after the first infusion by RECIST 1.1; disease control meant complete response, partial response or stable disease. Patients were excluded for prior systemic cancer treatment, concomitant immunosuppressant therapy or synchronous other active malignancies. TCR beta was sequenced in both bulk PBMC and plasma cell-free DNA in order to track circulating cells as well as T cell turnover. Lymphoprep and SepMate tubes were used to isolate PBMC from blood, and red cell lysis was then performed. QIAamp DNA Blood Mini kits were used to extract DNA from both PBMC and sorted T cell subsets. Trimming takes 1 base off V and 3 bases off J; junction bases not matched to a gene: 6. Reading from cysteine to phenylalanine, the CDR3 counts 16 amino acids. The kept DNA is CDR3 alone, 48 bases in frame from the first base. CDR1 and CDR2 are read off the germline V gene as MGHRA and YSYEKL.

Every bulk PBMC sample was loaded with the same fixed amount of 350 ng of DNA. The immunoSEQ TCRb Assay kit was used according to manufacturer instructions to amplify TCR beta CDR3 sequences from genomic DNA. The KAPA Library Quantification Kit for Illumina platforms was used to quantify pooled libraries by qPCR. Pooled libraries were sequenced on an Illumina NextSeq 500, clustered at roughly 0.55-1.1 pM. The authors' analysis ran thus. TCR data were analyzed with immunoSEQ ANALYZER and the R LymphoSeq package. A rearrangement efficiency score was calculated as productive divided by the sum of productive and non-productive CDR3 sequences. Within each patient, timepoints were compared pairwise for clonality, measured with the Gini coefficient, and for diversity, measured with the Renyi index at alpha=1. Clonal relatedness, based on an edit distance of 3, and repertoire similarity, based on the Bhattacharyya coefficient, were both computed in LymphoSeq. Linear discriminant analysis on week-3 changes in clonality and diversity was built with the R MASS and caret packages to classify response. Here the immuneACCESS table is served through TCRdb, limited to in-frame sequences with V and J called. Missing clones are a known gap in these copies; in checked studies unresolved V genes cover under half, and the rest lacks a known reason. V and J calls and clone size are as listed in that table; D and trimming were resolved from the DNA. The table for this sample lists about 5,600 clones; approximately 80% of them were counted only once. Clones ranked in the top ten supply about 32% of the sample.

This receptor was obtained from a human donor with melanoma. Some clones in this sample may be carry-over from other donors' samples. The starting material was blood, obtained from a patient treated with checkpoint blockade. In this chain, TRBV4-1 is recombined with TRBJ1-5, with 7 junctional bases fitting TRBD1. DNA sequence: TGCGCCAGCAGCCAAGCCTTGGACAGGTTCAATCAGCCCCAGCATTTT. Translated, this is CASSQALDRFNQPQHF.